This section outlines one T cell receptor (beta chain) sequence together with its context. This sample was included in a study of blood T cell repertoires in COVID-19. Study details: Sources were T cells, B-cell-depleted T cells, or PBMCs; the material itself was cDNA or gDNA.

CDR3 length equals 17 residues. With V trimmed by 4 bases and J by 4 bases, 9 bases remained unmatched. Participants reported their clinical history, and cohort assignment relied on those reports. The protocol was immunoSEQ multiplex PCR, while the TCRdb copy is restricted to in-frame clones and leaves out a portion. The sample shows roughly 250,000 clones, roughly 93% of them seen only once. V gene TRBV5-7 combines with J gene TRBJ2-7, with 15 bases aligning to TRBD2. TRBV5-7 is labeled an ORF, and its function is uncertain. The TCR originated in a woman aged 40 to 55 with acute COVID-19. Input material: PBMCs or T cells enriched from blood (not recorded which). CDR3 region: CASSVGLAGGPEYEQYF. The CDR3 nucleotides read TGTGCCAGCAGCGTGGGACTAGCGGGGGGCCCGGAGTACGAGCAGTACTTC.